A selection of T cell receptor beta chains follows, all from one sample in a study of cytomegalovirus exposure and HLA in healthy donors. Libraries were prepared by immunoSEQ multiplex PCR; TCRdb keeps only in-frame clonotypes and omits some of them. The sample carries about 150,000 clones, around 77% recorded once. The source material was PBMCs. The receptors derive from a man aged 40-50 years in good health and CMV-seronegative. Each CDR3 is given with its conserved first and last residue. D genes are given only for firm matches. Size tells how often a clone was seen (once, few, many) or the class of an expanded clone, and some rows leave it out.

j_gene: TRBJ2-7
d_gene: NA
v_gene: TRBV30
abundance: NA
CDR3aa: CAWSVGSGAYEQYF
CDR3nt: TGTGCCTGGAGTGTAGGCTCGGGGGCCTACGAGCAGTACTTC

j_gene: TRBJ2-1
d_gene: TRBD2
v_gene: TRBV9
abundance: NA
CDR3aa: CASSVGWGAGRSNEQFF
CDR3nt: TGTGCCAGCAGCGTAGGATGGGGAGCGGGGCGCTCCAATGAGCAGTTCTTC

j_gene: TRBJ2-3
d_gene: NA
v_gene: TRBV7-9
abundance: NA
CDR3aa: CASSPSGSTDTQYF
CDR3nt: TGTGCCAGCAGCCCGAGCGGGAGCACAGATACGCAGTATTTT

j_gene: TRBJ1-4
d_gene: NA
v_gene: TRBV30
abundance: NA
CDR3aa: CACLRVGQSQEKLFF
CDR3nt: TGTGCCTGCCTCCGAGTTGGGCAGTCTCAGGAAAAACTGTTTTTT

j_gene: TRBJ1-4
d_gene: TRBD1
v_gene: TRBV4-1
abundance: NA
CDR3aa: CASSRGTGNEKLFF
CDR3nt: TGCGCCAGCAGCCGGGGGACAGGGAATGAAAAACTGTTTTTT

j_gene: TRBJ1-2
d_gene: TRBD1
v_gene: TRBV5-1
abundance: NA
CDR3aa: CASSLGDRGIGYGYTF
CDR3nt: TGCGCCAGCAGCTTGGGGGACAGGGGTATCGGCTATGGCTACACCTTC

j_gene: TRBJ1-1
d_gene: NA
v_gene: TRBV28
abundance: NA
CDR3aa: CASSWISEDTEAFF
CDR3nt: TGTGCCAGCAGTTGGATCTCCGAGGACACTGAAGCTTTCTTT

j_gene: TRBJ2-2
d_gene: NA
v_gene: TRBV19
abundance: NA
CDR3aa: CASTPGIANTGELFF
CDR3nt: TGTGCCAGTACACCGGGGATCGCGAACACCGGGGAGCTGTTTTTT

j_gene: TRBJ1-2
d_gene: NA
v_gene: TRBV6-5
abundance: once
CDR3aa: CASSYAAGRGYTF
CDR3nt: TGTGCCAGCAGTTACGCTGCAGGTAGAGGCTACACCTTC

j_gene: TRBJ1-4
d_gene: TRBD1
v_gene: TRBV28
abundance: NA
CDR3aa: CASSWTGEKLFF
CDR3nt: TGTGCCAGCAGCTGGACAGGGGAAAAACTGTTTTTT

j_gene: TRBJ1-5
d_gene: TRBD1
v_gene: TRBV19
abundance: NA
CDR3aa: CASSRQGSGNQPQHF
CDR3nt: TGTGCCAGTAGCAGACAGGGTTCAGGGAATCAGCCCCAGCATTTT

j_gene: TRBJ1-1
d_gene: TRBD1
v_gene: TRBV10-1
abundance: NA
CDR3aa: CASAGQRNTEAFF
CDR3nt: TGCGCCAGCGCGGGACAGCGGAACACTGAAGCTTTCTTT

j_gene: TRBJ2-5
d_gene: NA
v_gene: TRBV21-1
abundance: NA
CDR3aa: CASSKERRTSACGGTQYF
CDR3nt: TGTGCCAGCAGCAAAGAGCGAAGGACTAGCGCGTGTGGAGGGACCCAGTACTTC

j_gene: TRBJ1-2
d_gene: TRBD1
v_gene: TRBV20-1
abundance: NA
CDR3aa: CSASRGEGYTF
CDR3nt: TGCAGTGCTAGCAGGGGGGAGGGCTACACCTTC

j_gene: TRBJ2-3
d_gene: TRBD2
v_gene: TRBV5-6
abundance: NA
CDR3aa: CASSSDSGASTDTQYF
CDR3nt: TGTGCCAGCAGCTCAGATAGCGGGGCCAGCACAGATACGCAGTATTTT

j_gene: TRBJ2-5
d_gene: NA
v_gene: TRBV11-2
abundance: NA
CDR3aa: CASSSRVRGETQYF
CDR3nt: TGTGCCAGCAGCTCCAGGGTGAGAGGAGAGACCCAGTACTTC

j_gene: TRBJ2-7
d_gene: NA
v_gene: TRBV7-2
abundance: NA
CDR3aa: CASSLEIRAYEQYF
CDR3nt: TGTGCCAGCAGCTTAGAAATCAGGGCCTACGAGCAGTACTTC

j_gene: TRBJ2-7
d_gene: TRBD2
v_gene: TRBV5-1
abundance: once
CDR3aa: CASSLIAGDSYEQYF
CDR3nt: TGCGCCAGCAGCTTGATAGCGGGGGATTCCTACGAGCAGTACTTC

j_gene: TRBJ1-1
d_gene: NA
v_gene: TRBV4-2
abundance: once
CDR3aa: CASSPWTDMNTEAFF
CDR3nt: TGTGCCAGCAGCCCCTGGACAGATATGAACACTGAAGCTTTCTTT

j_gene: TRBJ2-3
d_gene: TRBD2
v_gene: TRBV18
abundance: NA
CDR3aa: CASSPIIASGSLLTQYF
CDR3nt: TGTGCCAGCTCACCAATCATCGCTAGCGGGAGCCTTCTAACGCAGTATTTT

j_gene: TRBJ2-2
d_gene: TRBD1
v_gene: TRBV6-5
abundance: NA
CDR3aa: CASRDRGTGELFF
CDR3nt: TGTGCCAGCAGGGACAGGGGCACCGGGGAGCTGTTTTTT

j_gene: TRBJ2-3
d_gene: NA
v_gene: TRBV9
abundance: NA
CDR3aa: CASSRQGTDTQYF
CDR3nt: TGTGCCAGCAGCCGGCAGGGCACAGATACGCAGTATTTT

j_gene: TRBJ2-5
d_gene: NA
v_gene: TRBV21-1
abundance: NA
CDR3aa: CASSKIRSCGQGQETQYF
CDR3nt: TGTGCCAGCAGCAAAATTAGGAGTTGTGGACAGGGGCAAGAGACCCAGTACTTC

j_gene: TRBJ2-2
d_gene: TRBD1
v_gene: TRBV5-6
abundance: NA
CDR3aa: CASSGGTGTGELFF
CDR3nt: TGTGCCAGCAGCGGGGGGACAGGTACCGGGGAGCTGTTTTTT

j_gene: TRBJ1-1
d_gene: NA
v_gene: TRBV21-1
abundance: NA
CDR3aa: CASSPSPDRTTEAFF
CDR3nt: TGTGCCAGCAGCCCCTCACCCGACAGGACAACTGAAGCTTTCTTT

j_gene: TRBJ2-3
d_gene: NA
v_gene: TRBV30
abundance: few
CDR3aa: CAWSGRGLGLAQYF
CDR3nt: TGTGCCTGGAGTGGTCGCGGATTGGGTTTGGCGCAGTATTTT

j_gene: TRBJ2-7
d_gene: TRBD2
v_gene: TRBV18
abundance: NA
CDR3aa: CASSPGRGEQYF
CDR3nt: TGTGCCAGCTCACCAGGGAGGGGCGAGCAGTACTTC

j_gene: TRBJ2-6
d_gene: NA
v_gene: TRBV11-2
abundance: NA
CDR3aa: CASSREVTFNVLTF
CDR3nt: TGTGCCAGCAGCAGAGAAGTAACCTTCAACGTCCTGACTTTC

j_gene: TRBJ1-1
d_gene: NA
v_gene: TRBV11-2
abundance: NA
CDR3aa: CASSLDAWEESAFF
CDR3nt: TGTGCCAGCAGCTTAGATGCGTGGGAGGAGTCAGCTTTCTTT

j_gene: TRBJ2-5
d_gene: TRBD2
v_gene: TRBV9
abundance: NA
CDR3aa: CASSLRLAEETQYF
CDR3nt: TGTGCCAGCAGCCTTCGACTAGCGGAAGAGACCCAGTACTTC

j_gene: TRBJ2-3
d_gene: TRBD2
v_gene: TRBV2
abundance: once
CDR3aa: CASSEELAGDDVTQYF
CDR3nt: TGTGCCAGCAGTGAAGAACTAGCGGGAGACGACGTTACGCAGTATTTT

j_gene: TRBJ1-1
d_gene: NA
v_gene: TRBV5-1
abundance: NA
CDR3aa: CASSFYVTGLNTEAFF
CDR3nt: TGCGCCAGCAGCTTTTATGTAACGGGTCTAAACACTGAAGCTTTCTTT

j_gene: TRBJ2-7
d_gene: TRBD1
v_gene: TRBV19
abundance: NA
CDR3aa: CASSQDRADEQYF
CDR3nt: TGTGCCAGTAGTCAGGACAGGGCTGATGAGCAGTACTTC

j_gene: TRBJ2-7
d_gene: TRBD1
v_gene: TRBV28
abundance: NA
CDR3aa: CASSLWGQGYEQYF
CDR3nt: TGTGCCAGCAGTTTGTGGGGACAGGGCTACGAGCAGTACTTC

j_gene: TRBJ2-2
d_gene: NA
v_gene: TRBV9
abundance: NA
CDR3aa: CASSSDWNTGELFF
CDR3nt: TGTGCCAGCAGCTCCGACTGGAACACCGGGGAGCTGTTTTTT

j_gene: TRBJ2-5
d_gene: NA
v_gene: TRBV5-1
abundance: NA
CDR3aa: CASSLKGQGETQYF
CDR3nt: TGCGCCAGCAGCTTGAAGGGGCAGGGAGAGACCCAGTACTTC

j_gene: TRBJ1-1
d_gene: NA
v_gene: TRBV23-1
abundance: NA
CDR3aa: CASSQSEGSWVNTEAFF
CDR3nt: TGCGCCAGCAGTCAATCAGAGGGTTCCTGGGTGAACACTGAAGCTTTCTTT

j_gene: TRBJ2-6
d_gene: NA
v_gene: TRBV7-8
abundance: NA
CDR3aa: CASSPKRTGANVLTF
CDR3nt: TGTGCCAGCAGCCCCAAGAGGACTGGGGCCAACGTCCTGACTTTC

j_gene: TRBJ1-5
d_gene: NA
v_gene: TRBV7-9
abundance: NA
CDR3aa: CASSRGQGGLNNQPQHF
CDR3nt: TGTGCCAGCAGCCGCGGTCAGGGAGGGTTGAACAATCAGCCCCAGCATTTT

j_gene: TRBJ2-7
d_gene: TRBD1
v_gene: TRBV9
abundance: NA
CDR3aa: CASSLDGGQGIGEQYF
CDR3nt: TGTGCCAGCAGCTTAGATGGGGGACAGGGAATCGGCGAGCAGTACTTC

j_gene: TRBJ2-7
d_gene: NA
v_gene: TRBV29-1
abundance: NA
CDR3aa: CSVDNRSGEQYF
CDR3nt: TGCAGCGTGGACAATCGGTCCGGGGAGCAGTACTTC

j_gene: TRBJ2-7
d_gene: TRBD2
v_gene: TRBV18
abundance: NA
CDR3aa: CASSPPGRRETDEQYF
CDR3nt: TGTGCCAGCTCACCCCCCGGCCGGCGGGAGACGGACGAGCAGTACTTC

j_gene: TRBJ1-1
d_gene: TRBD1
v_gene: TRBV7-2
abundance: NA
CDR3aa: CASSLVRSGQTEAFF
CDR3nt: TGTGCCAGCAGCTTAGTCCGATCGGGACAGACTGAAGCTTTCTTT

j_gene: TRBJ1-6
d_gene: TRBD1
v_gene: TRBV27
abundance: NA
CDR3aa: CASSLGTGYSPLHF
CDR3nt: TGTGCCAGCAGTTTAGGGACAGGATATTCACCCCTCCACTTT

j_gene: TRBJ2-3
d_gene: NA
v_gene: TRBV7-3
abundance: NA
CDR3aa: CASSLFGSTDTQYF
CDR3nt: TGTGCCAGCAGCTTATTCGGGAGCACAGATACGCAGTATTTT

j_gene: TRBJ1-1
d_gene: TRBD1
v_gene: TRBV9
abundance: NA
CDR3aa: CASSGGQGAPVNTEAFF
CDR3nt: TGTGCCAGCAGCGGGGGCCAGGGGGCGCCGGTCAACACTGAAGCTTTCTTT

j_gene: TRBJ2-7
d_gene: TRBD1
v_gene: TRBV7-7
abundance: NA
CDR3aa: CASSSSYHRGYEQYF
CDR3nt: TGTGCCAGCAGCTCGTCGTATCACAGGGGTTACGAGCAGTACTTC

j_gene: TRBJ2-1
d_gene: TRBD2
v_gene: TRBV9
abundance: few
CDR3aa: CASSVGGLAGGSYNEQFF
CDR3nt: TGTGCCAGCAGCGTAGGAGGGCTAGCGGGAGGCTCCTACAATGAGCAGTTCTTC

j_gene: TRBJ1-2
d_gene: TRBD1
v_gene: TRBV25-1
abundance: NA
CDR3aa: CASSGGQGAWTF
CDR3nt: TGTGCCAGCAGTGGGGGACAGGGGGCTTGGACCTTC

j_gene: TRBJ2-3
d_gene: TRBD2
v_gene: TRBV18
abundance: NA
CDR3aa: CASSLGLAGGKDTQYF
CDR3nt: TGTGCCAGCTCACTCGGACTAGCGGGAGGTAAAGATACGCAGTATTTT

j_gene: TRBJ2-1
d_gene: NA
v_gene: TRBV11-2
abundance: NA
CDR3aa: CASSLGARVENEQFF
CDR3nt: TGTGCCAGCAGCTTAGGCGCCAGGGTAGAAAATGAGCAGTTCTTC

j_gene: TRBJ1-1
d_gene: TRBD1
v_gene: TRBV10-3
abundance: NA
CDR3aa: CATIPGQGAMNTEAFF
CDR3nt: TGTGCCACCATTCCGGGACAGGGTGCGATGAACACTGAAGCTTTCTTT

j_gene: TRBJ2-1
d_gene: TRBD1
v_gene: TRBV5-1
abundance: NA
CDR3aa: CASSRGQSSYNEQFF
CDR3nt: TGCGCCAGCAGCAGGGGACAGAGCTCCTACAATGAGCAGTTCTTC

j_gene: TRBJ1-1
d_gene: TRBD1
v_gene: TRBV29-1
abundance: NA
CDR3aa: CSVRDSLNTEAFF
CDR3nt: TGCAGCGTTCGGGACAGTTTGAACACTGAAGCTTTCTTT

j_gene: TRBJ1-1
d_gene: NA
v_gene: TRBV30
abundance: NA
CDR3aa: CAWAPGETEAFF
CDR3nt: TGTGCCTGGGCCCCAGGGGAAACTGAAGCTTTCTTT

j_gene: TRBJ1-5
d_gene: NA
v_gene: TRBV27
abundance: once
CDR3aa: CASSPDSTGQPQHF
CDR3nt: TGTGCCAGCAGTCCGGACTCGACCGGACAGCCCCAGCATTTT

j_gene: TRBJ1-6
d_gene: NA
v_gene: TRBV6-5
abundance: NA
CDR3aa: CASRITGKRPLHF
CDR3nt: TGTGCCAGCAGGATAACAGGGAAGAGGCCCCTCCACTTT

j_gene: TRBJ2-1
d_gene: NA
v_gene: TRBV9
abundance: NA
CDR3aa: CASSVAGLDEQFF
CDR3nt: TGTGCCAGCAGCGTAGCAGGGTTGGATGAGCAGTTCTTC

j_gene: TRBJ2-1
d_gene: TRBD2
v_gene: TRBV6-5
abundance: NA
CDR3aa: CASSYDGTSGRREQFF
CDR3nt: TGTGCCAGCAGTTACGACGGGACTAGCGGGAGAAGGGAGCAGTTCTTC